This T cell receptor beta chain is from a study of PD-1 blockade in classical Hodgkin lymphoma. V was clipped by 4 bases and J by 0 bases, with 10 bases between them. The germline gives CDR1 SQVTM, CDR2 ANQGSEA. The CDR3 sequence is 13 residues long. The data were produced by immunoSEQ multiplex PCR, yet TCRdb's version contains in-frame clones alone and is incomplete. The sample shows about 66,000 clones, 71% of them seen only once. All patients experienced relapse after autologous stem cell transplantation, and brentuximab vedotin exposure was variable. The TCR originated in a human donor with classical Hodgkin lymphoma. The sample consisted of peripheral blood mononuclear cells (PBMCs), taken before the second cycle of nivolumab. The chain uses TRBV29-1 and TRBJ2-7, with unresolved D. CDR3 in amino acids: CSVVGRSSYEQYF. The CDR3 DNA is TGCAGCGTTGTCGGACGGAGCTCCTACGAGCAGTACTTC.